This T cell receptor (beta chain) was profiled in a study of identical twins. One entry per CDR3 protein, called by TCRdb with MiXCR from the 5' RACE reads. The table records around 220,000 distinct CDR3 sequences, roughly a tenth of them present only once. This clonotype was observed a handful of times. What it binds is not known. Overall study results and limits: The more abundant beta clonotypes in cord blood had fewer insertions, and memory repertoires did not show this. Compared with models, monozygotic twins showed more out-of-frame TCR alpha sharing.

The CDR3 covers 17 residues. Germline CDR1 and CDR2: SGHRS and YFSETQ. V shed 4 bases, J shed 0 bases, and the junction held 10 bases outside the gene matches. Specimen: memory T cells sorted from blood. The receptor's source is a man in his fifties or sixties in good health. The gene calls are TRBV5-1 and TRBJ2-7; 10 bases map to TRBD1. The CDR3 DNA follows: TGCGCCAGCAGCATGTTACCCGGGACAGGGGTCTCCTACGAGCAGTACTTC. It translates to CASSMLPGTGVSYEQYF.